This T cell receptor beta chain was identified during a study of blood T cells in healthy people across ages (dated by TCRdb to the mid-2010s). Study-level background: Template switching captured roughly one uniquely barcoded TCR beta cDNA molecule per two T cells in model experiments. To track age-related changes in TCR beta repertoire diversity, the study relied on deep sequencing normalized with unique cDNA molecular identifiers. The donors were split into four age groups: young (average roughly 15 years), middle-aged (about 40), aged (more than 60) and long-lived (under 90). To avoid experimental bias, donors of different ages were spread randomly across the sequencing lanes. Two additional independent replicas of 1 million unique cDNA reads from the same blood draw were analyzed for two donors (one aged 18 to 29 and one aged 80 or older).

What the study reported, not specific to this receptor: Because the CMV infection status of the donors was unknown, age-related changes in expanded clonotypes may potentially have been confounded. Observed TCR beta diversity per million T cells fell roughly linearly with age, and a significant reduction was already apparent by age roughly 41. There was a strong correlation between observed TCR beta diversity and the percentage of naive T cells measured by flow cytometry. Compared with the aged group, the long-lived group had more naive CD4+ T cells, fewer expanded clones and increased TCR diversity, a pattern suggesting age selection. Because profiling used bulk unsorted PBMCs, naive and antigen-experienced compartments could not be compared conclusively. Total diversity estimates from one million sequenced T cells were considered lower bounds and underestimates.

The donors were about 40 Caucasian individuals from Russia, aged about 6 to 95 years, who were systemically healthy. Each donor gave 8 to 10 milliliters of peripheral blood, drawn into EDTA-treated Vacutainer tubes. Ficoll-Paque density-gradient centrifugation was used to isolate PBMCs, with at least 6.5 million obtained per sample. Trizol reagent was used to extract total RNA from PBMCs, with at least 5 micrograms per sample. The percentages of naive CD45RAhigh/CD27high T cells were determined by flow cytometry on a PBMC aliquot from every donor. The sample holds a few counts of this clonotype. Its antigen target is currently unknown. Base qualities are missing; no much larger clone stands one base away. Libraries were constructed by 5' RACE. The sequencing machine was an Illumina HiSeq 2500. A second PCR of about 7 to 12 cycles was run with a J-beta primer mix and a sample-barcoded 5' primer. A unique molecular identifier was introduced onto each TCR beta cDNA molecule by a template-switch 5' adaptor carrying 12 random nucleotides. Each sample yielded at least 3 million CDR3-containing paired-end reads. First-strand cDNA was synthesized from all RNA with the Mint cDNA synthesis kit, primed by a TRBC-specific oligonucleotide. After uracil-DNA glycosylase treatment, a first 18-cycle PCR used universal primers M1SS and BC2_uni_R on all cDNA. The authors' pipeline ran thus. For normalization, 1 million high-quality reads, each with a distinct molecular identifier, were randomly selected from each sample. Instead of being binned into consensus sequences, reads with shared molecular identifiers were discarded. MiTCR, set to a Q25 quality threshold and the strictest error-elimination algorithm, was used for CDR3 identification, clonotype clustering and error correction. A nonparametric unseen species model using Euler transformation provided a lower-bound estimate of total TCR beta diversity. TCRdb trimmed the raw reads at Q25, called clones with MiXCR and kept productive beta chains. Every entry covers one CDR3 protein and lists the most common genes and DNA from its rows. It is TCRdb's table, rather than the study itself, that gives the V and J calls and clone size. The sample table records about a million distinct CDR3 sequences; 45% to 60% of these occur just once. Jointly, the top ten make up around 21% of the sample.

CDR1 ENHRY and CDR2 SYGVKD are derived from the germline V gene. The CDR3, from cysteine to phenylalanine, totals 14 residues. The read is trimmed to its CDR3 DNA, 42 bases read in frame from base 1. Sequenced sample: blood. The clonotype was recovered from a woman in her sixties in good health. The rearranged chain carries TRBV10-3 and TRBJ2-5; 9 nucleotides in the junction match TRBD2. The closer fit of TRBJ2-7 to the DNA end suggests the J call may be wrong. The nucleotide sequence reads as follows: TGTGCCATCCGGGGCGCTAAGCGGGAGGTCGAGCAGTACTTC. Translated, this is CAIRGAKREVEQYF.